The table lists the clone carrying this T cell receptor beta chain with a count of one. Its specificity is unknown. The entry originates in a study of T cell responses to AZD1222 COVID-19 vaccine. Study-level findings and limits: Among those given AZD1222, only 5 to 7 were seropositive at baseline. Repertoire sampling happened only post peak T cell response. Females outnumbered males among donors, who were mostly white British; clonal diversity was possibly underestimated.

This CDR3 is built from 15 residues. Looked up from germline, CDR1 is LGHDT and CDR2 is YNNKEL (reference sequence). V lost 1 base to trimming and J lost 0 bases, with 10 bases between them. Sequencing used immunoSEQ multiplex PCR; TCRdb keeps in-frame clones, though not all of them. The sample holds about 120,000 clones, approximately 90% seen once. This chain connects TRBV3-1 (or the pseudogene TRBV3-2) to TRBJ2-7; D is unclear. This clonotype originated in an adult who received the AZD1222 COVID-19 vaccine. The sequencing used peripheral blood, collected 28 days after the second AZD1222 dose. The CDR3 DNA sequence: TGTGCCAGCAGCCAAGGGATGGGCCCCTCCTACGAGCAGTACTTC. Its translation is CASSQGMGPSYEQYF.